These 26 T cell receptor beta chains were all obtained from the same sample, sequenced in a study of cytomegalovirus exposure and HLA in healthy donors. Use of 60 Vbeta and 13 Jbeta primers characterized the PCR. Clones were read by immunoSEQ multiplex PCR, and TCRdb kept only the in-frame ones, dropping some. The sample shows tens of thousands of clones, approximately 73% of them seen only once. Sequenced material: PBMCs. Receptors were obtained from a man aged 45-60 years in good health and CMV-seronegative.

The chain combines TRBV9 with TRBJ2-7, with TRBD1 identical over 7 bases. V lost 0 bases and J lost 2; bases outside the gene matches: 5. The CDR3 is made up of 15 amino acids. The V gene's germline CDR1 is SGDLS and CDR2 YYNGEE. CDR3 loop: CASSVGVTGPYEQYF. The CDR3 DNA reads TGTGCCAGCAGCGTAGGGGTGACAGGGCCCTACGAGCAGTACTTC.

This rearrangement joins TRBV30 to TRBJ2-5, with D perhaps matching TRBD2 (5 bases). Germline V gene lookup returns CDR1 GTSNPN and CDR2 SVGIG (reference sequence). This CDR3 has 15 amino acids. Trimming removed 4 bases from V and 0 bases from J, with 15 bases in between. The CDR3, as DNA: TGTGCCTGGACCGGCCCGACGGGGTACCAAGAGACCCAGTACTTC. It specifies CAWTGPTGYQETQYF.

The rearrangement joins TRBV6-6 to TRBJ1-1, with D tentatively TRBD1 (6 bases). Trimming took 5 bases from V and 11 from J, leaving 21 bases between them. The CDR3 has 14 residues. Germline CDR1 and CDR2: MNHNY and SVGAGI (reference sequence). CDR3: CASSTTGTARGAFF. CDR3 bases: TGTGCCAGCAGTACCACCGGGACGGCAAGGGGGGCTTTCTTT.

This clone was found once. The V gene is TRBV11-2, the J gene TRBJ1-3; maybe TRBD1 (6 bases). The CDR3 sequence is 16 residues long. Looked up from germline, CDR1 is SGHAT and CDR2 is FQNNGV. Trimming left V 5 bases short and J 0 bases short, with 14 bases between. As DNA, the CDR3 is TGTGCCAGCAGCAAGGGGGGGGGTAGCTCTGGAAACACCATATATTTT. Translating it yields CASSKGGGSSGNTIYF. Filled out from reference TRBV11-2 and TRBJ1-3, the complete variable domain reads EAGVAQSPRYKIIEKRQSVAFWCNPISGHATLYWYQQILGQGPKLLIQFQNNGVVDDSQLPKDRFSAERLKGVDSTLKIQPAKLEDSAVYLCASSKGGGSSGNTIYFGEGSWLTVV.

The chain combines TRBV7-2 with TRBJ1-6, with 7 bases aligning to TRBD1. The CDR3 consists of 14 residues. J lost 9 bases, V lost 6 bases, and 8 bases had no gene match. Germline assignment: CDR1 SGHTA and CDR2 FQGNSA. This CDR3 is CASSEQGSISPLHF. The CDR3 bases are TGTGCCAGCAGTGAACAGGGGAGTATTTCACCCCTCCACTTT.

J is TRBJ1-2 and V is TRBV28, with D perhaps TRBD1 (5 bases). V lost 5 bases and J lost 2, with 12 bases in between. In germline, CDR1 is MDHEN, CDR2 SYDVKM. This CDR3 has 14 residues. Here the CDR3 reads CASSPGGSNYGYTF. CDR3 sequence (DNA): TGTGCCAGCAGTCCCGGGGGAAGCAACTATGGCTACACCTTC.

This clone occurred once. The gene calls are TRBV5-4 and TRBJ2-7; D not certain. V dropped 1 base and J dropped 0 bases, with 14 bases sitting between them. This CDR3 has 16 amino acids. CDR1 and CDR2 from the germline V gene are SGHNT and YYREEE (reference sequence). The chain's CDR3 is CASSLFPPSSSYEQYF. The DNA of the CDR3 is TGTGCCAGCAGCTTGTTCCCCCCGAGTAGCTCCTACGAGCAGTACTTC.

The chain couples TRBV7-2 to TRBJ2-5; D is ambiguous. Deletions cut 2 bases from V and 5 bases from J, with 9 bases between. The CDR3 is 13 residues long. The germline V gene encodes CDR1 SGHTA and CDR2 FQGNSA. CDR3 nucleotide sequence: TGTGCCAGCAGCTTAAAGTACCGGGAGACCCAGTACTTC. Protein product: CASSLKYRETQYF.

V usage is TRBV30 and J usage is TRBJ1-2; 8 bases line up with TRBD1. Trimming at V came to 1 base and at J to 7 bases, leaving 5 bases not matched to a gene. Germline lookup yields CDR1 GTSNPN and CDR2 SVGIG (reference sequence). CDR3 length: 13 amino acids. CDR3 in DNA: TGTGCCTGGAGTGGGGCAGGGGGCTTTGGCTACACCTTC. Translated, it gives CAWSGAGGFGYTF.

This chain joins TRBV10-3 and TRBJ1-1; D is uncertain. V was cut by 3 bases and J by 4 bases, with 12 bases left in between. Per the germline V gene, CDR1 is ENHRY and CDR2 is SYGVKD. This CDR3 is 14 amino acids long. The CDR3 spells CAISEGYSGTEAFF. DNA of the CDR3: TGTGCCATCAGTGAAGGTTACAGTGGCACTGAAGCTTTCTTT.

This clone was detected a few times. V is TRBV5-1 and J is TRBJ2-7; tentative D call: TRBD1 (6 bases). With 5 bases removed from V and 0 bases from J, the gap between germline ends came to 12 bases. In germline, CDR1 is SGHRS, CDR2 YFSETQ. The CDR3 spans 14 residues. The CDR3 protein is CASRTGLTSYEQYF. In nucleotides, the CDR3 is TGCGCCAGCAGAACAGGGTTAACCTCCTACGAGCAGTACTTC. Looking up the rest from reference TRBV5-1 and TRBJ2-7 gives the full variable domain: KAGVTQTPRYLIKTRGQQVTLSCSPISGHRSVSWYQQTPGQGLQFLFEYFSETQRNKGNFPGRFSGRQFSNSRSEMNVSTLELGDSALYLCASRTGLTSYEQYFGPGTRLTVT.

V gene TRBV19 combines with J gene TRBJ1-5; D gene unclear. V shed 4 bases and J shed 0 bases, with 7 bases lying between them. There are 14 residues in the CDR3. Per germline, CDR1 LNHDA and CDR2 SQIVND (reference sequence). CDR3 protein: CASSKRDSNQPQHF. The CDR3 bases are TGTGCCAGTAGTAAGCGTGATAGCAATCAGCCCCAGCATTTT.

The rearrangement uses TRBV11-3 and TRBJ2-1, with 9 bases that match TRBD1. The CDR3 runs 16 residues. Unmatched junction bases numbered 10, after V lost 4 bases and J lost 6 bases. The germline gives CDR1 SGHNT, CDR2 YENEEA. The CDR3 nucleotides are TGTGCCAGCAGCTCACGAACCGGGACAGGGCTCAATGAGCAGTTCTTC. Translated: CASSSRTGTGLNEQFF.

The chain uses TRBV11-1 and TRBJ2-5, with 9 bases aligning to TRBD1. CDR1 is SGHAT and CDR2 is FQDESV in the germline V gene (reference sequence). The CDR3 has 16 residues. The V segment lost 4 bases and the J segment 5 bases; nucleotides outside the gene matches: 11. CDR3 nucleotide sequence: TGTGCCAGCAGCTCCAGGACAGGGGATGATTGGGAGACCCAGTACTTC. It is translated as CASSSRTGDDWETQYF.

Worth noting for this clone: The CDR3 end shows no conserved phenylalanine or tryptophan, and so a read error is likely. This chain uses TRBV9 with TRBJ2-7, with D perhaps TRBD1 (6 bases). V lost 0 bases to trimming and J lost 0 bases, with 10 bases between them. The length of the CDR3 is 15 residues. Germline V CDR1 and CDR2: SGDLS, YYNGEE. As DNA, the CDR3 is TGTGCCAGCAGCGTAGGGACAGCAAGCTCCTACGAGCAGTACCTC. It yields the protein CASSVGTASSYEQYL.

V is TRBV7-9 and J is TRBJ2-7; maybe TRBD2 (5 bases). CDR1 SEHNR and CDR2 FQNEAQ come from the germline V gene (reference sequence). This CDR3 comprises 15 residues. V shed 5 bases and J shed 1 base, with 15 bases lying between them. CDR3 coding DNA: TGTGCCAGCAGCCTCCCTTTGGGGAGTTCCTACGAGCAGTACTTC. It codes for CASSLPLGSSYEQYF.

The CDR3 coding sequence is TGCGCCCTCGGGGCACTAGCGGGGCCCGGTGAGCAGTTCTTC. As protein: CALGALAGPGEQFF. The chain uses TRBV10-2 and TRBJ2-1, with TRBD2 identical over 10 bases. The CDR3 runs to 14 residues. Germline V CDR1 and CDR2: WSHSY, SAAADI. J lost 9 bases, V lost 11 bases, and 13 bases had no gene match.

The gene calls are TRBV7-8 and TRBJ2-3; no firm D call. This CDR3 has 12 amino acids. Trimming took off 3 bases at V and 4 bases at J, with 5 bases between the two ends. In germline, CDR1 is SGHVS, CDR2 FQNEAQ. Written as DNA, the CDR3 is TGTGCCAGCAGCTTGGGCCCAGATACGCAGTATTTT. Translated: CASSLGPDTQYF.

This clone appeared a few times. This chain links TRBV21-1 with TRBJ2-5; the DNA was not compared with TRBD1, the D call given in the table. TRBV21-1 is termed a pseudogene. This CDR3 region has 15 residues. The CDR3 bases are TGTGCCAGCACATCGACAGGGGGCTCCCAAGAGACCCAGTACTTC. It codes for CASTSTGGSQETQYF.

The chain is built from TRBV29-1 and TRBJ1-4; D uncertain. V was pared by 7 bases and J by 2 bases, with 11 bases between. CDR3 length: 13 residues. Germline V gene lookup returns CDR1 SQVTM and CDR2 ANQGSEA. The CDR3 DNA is TGCAGCGCTCTTCGTCAGACTAATGAAAAACTGTTTTTT. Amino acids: CSALRQTNEKLFF.

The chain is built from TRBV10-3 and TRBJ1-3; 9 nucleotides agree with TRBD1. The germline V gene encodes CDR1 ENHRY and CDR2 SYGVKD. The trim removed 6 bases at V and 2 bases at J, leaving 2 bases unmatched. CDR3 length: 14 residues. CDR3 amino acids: CAIRQGATGNTIYF. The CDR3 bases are TGTGCCATCAGACAGGGGGCGACTGGAAACACCATATATTTT.

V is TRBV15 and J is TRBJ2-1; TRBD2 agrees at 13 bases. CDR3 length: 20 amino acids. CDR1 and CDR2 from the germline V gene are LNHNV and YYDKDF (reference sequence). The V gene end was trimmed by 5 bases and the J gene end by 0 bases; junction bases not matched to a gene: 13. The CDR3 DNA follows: TGTGCCACCAGCCCCTCACGGGGACTAGCGGGGCCTAGCTCCTACAATGAGCAGTTCTTC. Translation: CATSPSRGLAGPSSYNEQFF.

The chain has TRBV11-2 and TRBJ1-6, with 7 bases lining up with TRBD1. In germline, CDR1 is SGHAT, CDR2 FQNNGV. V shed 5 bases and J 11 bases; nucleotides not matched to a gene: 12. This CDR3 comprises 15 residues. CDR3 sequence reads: CASSLRGHEFTPLHF. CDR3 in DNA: TGTGCCAGCAGCCTGAGGGGGCACGAGTTTACACCCCTCCACTTT.

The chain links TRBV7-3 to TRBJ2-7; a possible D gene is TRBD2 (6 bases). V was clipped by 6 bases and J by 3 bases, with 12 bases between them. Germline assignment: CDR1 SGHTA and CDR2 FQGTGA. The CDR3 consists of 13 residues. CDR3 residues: CASREGGLYEQYF. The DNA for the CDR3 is TGTGCCAGCAGGGAGGGCGGACTCTACGAGCAGTACTTC.

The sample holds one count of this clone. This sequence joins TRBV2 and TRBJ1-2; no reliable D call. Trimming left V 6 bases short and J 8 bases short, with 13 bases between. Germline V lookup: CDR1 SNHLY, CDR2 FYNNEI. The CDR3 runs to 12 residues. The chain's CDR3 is CASRAGQYGYTF. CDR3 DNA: TGTGCCAGCAGAGCAGGCCAATACGGCTACACCTTC. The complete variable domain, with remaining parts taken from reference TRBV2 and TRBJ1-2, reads EPEVTQTPSHQVTQMGQEVILRCVPISNHLYFYWYRQILGQKVEFLVSFYNNEISEKSEIFDDQFSVERPDGSNFTLKIRSTKLEDSAMYFCASRAGQYGYTFGSGTRLTVV.

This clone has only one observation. CDR3 in amino acids: CAWGSGTAIAEAFF. CDR3 in DNA: TGTGCCTGGGGATCCGGGACAGCGATCGCTGAAGCTTTCTTT. The chain is built from TRBV30 and TRBJ1-1, with TRBD1 matching over 7 bases. V gave up 5 bases and J gave up 6 bases; unmatched junction bases: 12. This CDR3 region has 14 residues. Germline V CDR1 and CDR2: GTSNPN, SVGIG (reference sequence).